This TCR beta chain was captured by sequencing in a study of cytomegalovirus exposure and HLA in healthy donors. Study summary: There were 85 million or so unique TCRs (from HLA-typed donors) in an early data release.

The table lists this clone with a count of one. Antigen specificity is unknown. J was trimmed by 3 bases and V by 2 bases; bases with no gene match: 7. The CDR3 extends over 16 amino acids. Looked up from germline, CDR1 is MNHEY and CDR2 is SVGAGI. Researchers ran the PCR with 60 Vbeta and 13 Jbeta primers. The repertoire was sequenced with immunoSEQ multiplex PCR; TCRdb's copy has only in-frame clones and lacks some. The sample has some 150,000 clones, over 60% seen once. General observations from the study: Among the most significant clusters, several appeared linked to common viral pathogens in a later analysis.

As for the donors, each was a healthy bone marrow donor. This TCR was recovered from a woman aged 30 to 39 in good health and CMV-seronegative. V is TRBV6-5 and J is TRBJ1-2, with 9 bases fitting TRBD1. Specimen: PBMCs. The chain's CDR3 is CASSYLGTGLDYGYTF. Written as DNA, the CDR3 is TGTGCCAGCAGTTACCTGGGGACAGGGCTTGACTATGGCTACACCTTC.